The 4 T cell receptor beta chains listed next were all sequenced from one sample in a study of blood T cells in healthy people across ages. PCR was performed a second time for about 7 to 11 cycles using a sample-barcoded 5' primer and a J-beta primer mix. In TCRdb, the 5' RACE reads were re-called with MiXCR into one record per CDR3 protein. The sample includes some 1 million distinct CDR3 sequences, less than 50% seen only once; the top ten take about 20%. Input material: blood. The receptors shown here come from a woman aged 60 to 75 in good health.

This chain connects TRBV30 to TRBJ2-3; possibly TRBD2 for D (6 bases). The V end lost 3 bases, the J end lost 1 base, and 14 bases lay between the germline ends. The CDR3 is made up of 15 amino acids. Germline-derived CDR1 and CDR2 are GTSNPN and SVGIG (reference sequence). The CDR3 sequence is CAWRGRWKRTDTQYF. CDR3 coding DNA: TGTGCCTGGAGAGGGAGGTGGAAGCGCACAGATACGCAGTATTTT.

The chain links TRBV5-6 to TRBJ2-1; 9 bases are a match to TRBD1. J was trimmed by 9 bases and V by 1 base; bases with no gene match: 11. The CDR3 loop spans 16 amino acids. Germline-derived CDR1 and CDR2 are SGHDT and YYEEEE. The CDR3 sequence: CASSLPPGQGIIEQFF. CDR3 DNA sequence: TGTGCCAGCAGCTTGCCCCCTGGACAGGGGATAATTGAGCAGTTCTTC. The full variable domain, completed using reference TRBV5-6 and TRBJ2-1, is DAGVTQSPTHLIKTRGQQVTLRCSPKSGHDTVSWYQQALGQGPQFIFQYYEEEERQRGNFPDRFSGHQFPNYSSELNVNALLLGDSALYLCASSLPPGQGIIEQFFGPGTRLTVL.

This clonotype was counted a few times. V is TRBV6-5 and J is TRBJ2-7, with D possibly TRBD2 on 6 matching bases. The germline V gene encodes CDR1 MNHEY and CDR2 SVGAGI. This CDR3 is 16 amino acids long. V lost 2 bases, J lost 1 base, and 15 bases lay in between. The CDR3 DNA is TGTGCCAGCAGTTACGGAGGGGCCGCCTATTCCTACGAGCAGTACTTC. Translation: CASSYGGAAYSYEQYF.

The chain joins TRBV20-1 to TRBJ2-5; 10 bases are shared with TRBD2. The J call may be incorrect, as the DNA end agrees better with TRBJ2-7. Looked up from germline, CDR1 is DFQATT and CDR2 is SNEGSKA (reference sequence). CDR3 length: 15 residues. In DNA, the CDR3 is TGCAGTGCTGACCGAACCCTAGCGGGAGATTACGAGCAGTACTTC. It encodes CSADRTLAGDYEQYF.